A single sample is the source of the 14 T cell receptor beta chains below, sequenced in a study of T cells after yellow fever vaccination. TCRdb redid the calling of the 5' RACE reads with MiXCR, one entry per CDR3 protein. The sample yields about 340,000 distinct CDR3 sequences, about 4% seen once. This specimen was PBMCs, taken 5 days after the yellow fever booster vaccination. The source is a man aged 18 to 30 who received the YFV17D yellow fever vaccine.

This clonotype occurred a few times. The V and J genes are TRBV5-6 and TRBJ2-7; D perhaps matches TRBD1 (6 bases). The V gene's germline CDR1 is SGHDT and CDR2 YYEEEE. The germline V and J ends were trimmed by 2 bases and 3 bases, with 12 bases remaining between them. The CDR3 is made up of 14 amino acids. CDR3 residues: CASSFGYRDYEQYV. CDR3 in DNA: TGTGCCAGCAGCTTTGGGTACAGGGACTACGAGCAGTACGTC.

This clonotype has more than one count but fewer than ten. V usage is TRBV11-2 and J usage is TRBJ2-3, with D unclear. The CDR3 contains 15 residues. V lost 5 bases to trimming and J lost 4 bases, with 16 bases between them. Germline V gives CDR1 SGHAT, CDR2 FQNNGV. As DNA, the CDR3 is TGTGCCAGCAGCGCCCAGGTCGGGCGAGCAGATACGCAGTATTTT. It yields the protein CASSAQVGRADTQYF.

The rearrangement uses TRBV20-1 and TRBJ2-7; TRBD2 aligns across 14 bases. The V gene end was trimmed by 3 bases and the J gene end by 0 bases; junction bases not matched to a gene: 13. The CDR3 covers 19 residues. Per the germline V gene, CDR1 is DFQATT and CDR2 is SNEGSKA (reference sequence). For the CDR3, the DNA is TGCAGTGCTAGCTCTCATGGGACTAGCGGGGGTCTGAGCTCCTACGAGCAGTACTTC. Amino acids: CSASSHGTSGGLSSYEQYF.

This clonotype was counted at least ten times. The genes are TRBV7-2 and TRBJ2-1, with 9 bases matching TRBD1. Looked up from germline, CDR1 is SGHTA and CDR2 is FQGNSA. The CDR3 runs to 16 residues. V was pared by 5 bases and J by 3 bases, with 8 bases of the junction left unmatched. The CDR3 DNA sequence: TGTGCCAGCAGCGACCTAGGGACAGGGTACTACAATGAGCAGTTCTTC. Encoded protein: CASSDLGTGYYNEQFF.

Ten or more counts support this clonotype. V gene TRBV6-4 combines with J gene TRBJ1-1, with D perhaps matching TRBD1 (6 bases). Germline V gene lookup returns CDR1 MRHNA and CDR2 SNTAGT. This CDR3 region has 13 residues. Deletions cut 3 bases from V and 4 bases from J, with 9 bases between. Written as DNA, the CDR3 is TGTGCCAGCAGTGAACAGGGAGGCACTGAAGCTTTCTTT. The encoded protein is CASSEQGGTEAFF.

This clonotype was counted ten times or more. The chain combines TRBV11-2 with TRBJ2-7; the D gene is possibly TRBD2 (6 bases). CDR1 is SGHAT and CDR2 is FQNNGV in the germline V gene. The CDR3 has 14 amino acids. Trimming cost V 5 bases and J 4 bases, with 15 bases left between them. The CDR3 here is CASSPARRVYEQYV. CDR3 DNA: TGTGCCAGCAGCCCCGCCAGGAGGGTGTACGAGCAGTACGTC.

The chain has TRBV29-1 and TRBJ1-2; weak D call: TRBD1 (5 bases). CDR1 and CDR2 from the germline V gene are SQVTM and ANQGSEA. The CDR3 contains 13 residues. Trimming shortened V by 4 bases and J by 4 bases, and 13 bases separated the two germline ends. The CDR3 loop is CSVVGGELYGYTF. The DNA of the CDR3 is TGCAGCGTTGTGGGAGGGGAGCTCTATGGCTACACCTTC.

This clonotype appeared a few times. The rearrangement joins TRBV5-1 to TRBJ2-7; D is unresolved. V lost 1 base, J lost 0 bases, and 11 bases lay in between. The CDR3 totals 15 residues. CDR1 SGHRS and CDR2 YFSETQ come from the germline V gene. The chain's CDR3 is CASSLSFGFSYEQYF. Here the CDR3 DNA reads TGCGCCAGCAGCTTGAGCTTTGGATTCTCCTACGAGCAGTACTTC. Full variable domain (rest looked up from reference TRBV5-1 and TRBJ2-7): KAGVTQTPRYLIKTRGQQVTLSCSPISGHRSVSWYQQTPGQGLQFLFEYFSETQRNKGNFPGRFSGRQFSNSRSEMNVSTLELGDSALYLCASSLSFGFSYEQYFGPGTRLTVT.

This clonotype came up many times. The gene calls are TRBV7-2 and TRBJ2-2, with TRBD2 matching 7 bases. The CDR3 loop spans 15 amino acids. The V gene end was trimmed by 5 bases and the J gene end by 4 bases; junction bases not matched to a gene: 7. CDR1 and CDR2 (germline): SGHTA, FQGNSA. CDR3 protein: CASSLAASGTGELFF. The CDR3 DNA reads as TGTGCCAGCAGCCTCGCGGCTAGCGGCACCGGGGAGCTGTTTTTT.

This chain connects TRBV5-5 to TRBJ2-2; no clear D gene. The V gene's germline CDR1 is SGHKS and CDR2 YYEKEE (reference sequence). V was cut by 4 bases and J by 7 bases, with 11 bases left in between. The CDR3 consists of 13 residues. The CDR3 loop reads CASSLLQRGELFF. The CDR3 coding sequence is TGTGCCAGCAGCCTACTACAGCGCGGGGAGCTGTTTTTT.

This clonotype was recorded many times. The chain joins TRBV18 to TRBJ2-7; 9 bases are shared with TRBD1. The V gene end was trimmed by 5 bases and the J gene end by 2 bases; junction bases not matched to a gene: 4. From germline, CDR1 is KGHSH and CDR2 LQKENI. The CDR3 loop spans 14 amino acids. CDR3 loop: CASSGTGITYEQYV. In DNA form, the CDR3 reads TGTGCCAGCTCAGGGACAGGGATCACCTACGAGCAGTACGTC.

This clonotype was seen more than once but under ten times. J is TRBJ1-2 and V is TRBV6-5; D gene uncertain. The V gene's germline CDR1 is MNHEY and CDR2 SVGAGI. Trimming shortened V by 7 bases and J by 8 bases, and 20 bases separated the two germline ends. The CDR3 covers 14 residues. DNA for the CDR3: TGTGCCAGCACCTTCCTAAGCTCGCTCCAGGGCTACACCTTC. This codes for CASTFLSSLQGYTF.

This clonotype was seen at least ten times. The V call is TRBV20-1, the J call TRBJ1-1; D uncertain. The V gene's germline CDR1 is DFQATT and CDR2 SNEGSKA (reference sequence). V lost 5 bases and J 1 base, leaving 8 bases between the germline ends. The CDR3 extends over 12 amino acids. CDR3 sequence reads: CSALGGNTEAFF. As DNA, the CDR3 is TGCAGTGCTCTCGGCGGGAACACTGAAGCTTTCTTT.

CDR3 sequence (DNA): TGTGCCAGCAGTCCGTCGGGCAGGGCCAGTGATGGCTACACCTTC. Translating it yields CASSPSGRASDGYTF. The V call is TRBV27, the J call TRBJ1-2; maybe TRBD1 (5 bases). CDR1 is MNHEY, CDR2 SMNVEV, per germline (reference sequence). With 5 bases removed from V and 6 bases from J, the gap between germline ends came to 19 bases. CDR3 length: 15 amino acids.